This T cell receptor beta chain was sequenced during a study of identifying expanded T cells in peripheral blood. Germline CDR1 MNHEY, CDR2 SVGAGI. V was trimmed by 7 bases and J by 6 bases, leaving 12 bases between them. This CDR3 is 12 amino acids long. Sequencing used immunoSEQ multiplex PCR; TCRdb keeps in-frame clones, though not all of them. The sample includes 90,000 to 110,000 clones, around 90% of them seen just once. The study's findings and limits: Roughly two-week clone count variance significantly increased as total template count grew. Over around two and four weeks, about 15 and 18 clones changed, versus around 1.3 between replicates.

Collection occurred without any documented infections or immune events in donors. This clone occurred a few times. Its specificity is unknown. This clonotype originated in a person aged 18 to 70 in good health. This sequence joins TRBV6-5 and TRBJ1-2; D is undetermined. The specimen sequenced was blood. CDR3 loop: CASTPDGHGYTF. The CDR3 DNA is TGTGCCAGCACCCCGGACGGTCATGGCTACACCTTC.